This is a list of T cell receptor beta chains from one sample in a study of vaccination and CD4 T cells after COVID-19. One entry per CDR3 protein, called by TCRdb with MiXCR from the PCR reads. The sample includes roughly 16,000 distinct CDR3 sequences, approximately 57% of them seen just once. Their antigen targets remain unknown. Sequenced input: CD4+ T cells from blood, cultured in vitro. The receptors stem from a human donor who had recovered from COVID-19. CDR3s include the opening cysteine and the closing phenylalanine or tryptophan. Each record gives: J gene, D gene, clone size, V gene, CDR3 DNA, CDR3 protein. A D gene is named only where the DNA matches it firmly. Clone size is stated in some rows and not others, as once, few, many or a class when expanded.

TRBJ2-2,-,-,TRBV30,TGTGCCTGGAAGGGGCCCGGGGAGCTGTTTTTT,CAWKGPGELFF
TRBJ2-5,-,-,TRBV29-1,TGCAGCGTTTACGGAACAGATTACCAAGAGACCCAGTACTTC,CSVYGTDYQETQYF
TRBJ1-6,-,-,TRBV20-1,TGCAGTGCTAGAACGGGGTTCTATAATTCACCCCTCCACTTT,CSARTGFYNSPLHF
TRBJ2-1,-,-,TRBV6-1,TGTGCCACCGCACCTGTGTACTTCTCCTACAATGAGCAGTTCTTC,CATAPVYFSYNEQFF
TRBJ1-1,-,-,TRBV5-1,TGCGCCAGCAGCTTGGAAGGGCCCCAAGCTTTCTTT,CASSLEGPQAFF
TRBJ1-1,-,-,TRBV2,TGTGCCAGCAGCAAAGAACAGGGTGCGGTCACTGAAGCTTTCTTT,CASSKEQGAVTEAFF
TRBJ2-6,-,once,TRBV24-1,TGTGCCACCAGTGATTTCGGTACAGGGTTTGGGGCCAACGTCCTGACTTTC,CATSDFGTGFGANVLTF
TRBJ2-3,-,-,TRBV5-1,TGCGCCAGCCGCCAGACAGGTCCAGATACGCAGTATTTT,CASRQTGPDTQYF
TRBJ2-3,-,-,TRBV5-4,TGTGCCAGCAGCGAGGGCGATACGCAGTATTTT,CASSEGDTQYF
TRBJ2-7,TRBD1,-,TRBV25-1,TGTGCCAGCAGTGAAACCTATCCGACAGGGAGATCCTACGAGCAGTACTTC,CASSETYPTGRSYEQYF
TRBJ1-1,-,-,TRBV6-5,TGTGCCAGCAGTTACTGGGACCTGAACACTGAAGCTTTCTTT,CASSYWDLNTEAFF
TRBJ1-1,-,medium-sized,TRBV7-3,TGTGCCAGCAGCCCGGGGACGATGAACACTGAAGCTTTCTTT,CASSPGTMNTEAFF
TRBJ2-4,-,-,TRBV27,TGTGCCAGCAGTCCGTCCCCGTACCAGGCCAAAAACATTCAGTACTTC,CASSPSPYQAKNIQYF
TRBJ2-7,-,-,TRBV10-3,TGTGCCATCAAAGGGACGGGCGGAGACGAGCAGTACTTC,CAIKGTGGDEQYF
TRBJ2-1,-,-,TRBV20-1,TGCAGTGCTAAGGTGCCCGGGGGTACATACAATGAGCAGTTCTTC,CSAKVPGGTYNEQFF
TRBJ2-7,TRBD2,few,TRBV11-2,TGTGCCAGCAGCTCTCTAGCGGGAGGAACCCACGAGCAGTACTTC,CASSSLAGGTHEQYF
TRBJ1-4,TRBD1,-,TRBV10-1,TGCGCCAGCAGTGAGTCAGAACAGGGGGCTGAAAAACTGTTTTTT,CASSESEQGAEKLFF
TRBJ2-3,TRBD1,few,TRBV7-9,TGTGCCAGCAGCAAGACAGGGTTAGCAGATACGCAGTATTTT,CASSKTGLADTQYF
TRBJ2-2,-,-,TRBV5-4,TGTGCCAGCGCCTGGGCAGGGAACACCGGGGAGCTGTTTTTT,CASAWAGNTGELFF
TRBJ2-3,TRBD2,few,TRBV19,TGTGCCAGTATGAAAGCGGGACCGTCCCTTGGAGATACGCAGTATTTT,CASMKAGPSLGDTQYF
TRBJ2-7,-,-,TRBV20-1,TGCAGTGCAGGGCCGGAAAAGCCCAGCTACGAGCAGTACTTC,CSAGPEKPSYEQYF
TRBJ2-1,TRBD1,few,TRBV7-3,TGTGCCAGCAGCCTGACAGGGCTGGGTCGAAATGAGCAGTTCTTC,CASSLTGLGRNEQFF
TRBJ2-3,TRBD2,-,TRBV20-1,TGCAGTGGAGCGGGAGGAGGTACGCAGTATTTT,CSGAGGGTQYF
TRBJ2-7,TRBD1,-,TRBV20-1,TGCAGTGCTCGAACCACCGGGACAGGGGACTCCTACGAGCAGTACTTC,CSARTTGTGDSYEQYF
TRBJ2-2,-,-,TRBV6-1,TGTGCCAGCAGTGGAGGGAGAATGAGGACCGGGGAGCTGTTTTTT,CASSGGRMRTGELFF
TRBJ1-2,TRBD1,-,TRBV10-3,TGTGCCATCAGTGAGAGGGACAGGGCGGGTGGCTACACCTTC,CAISERDRAGGYTF
TRBJ2-3,TRBD2,-,TRBV7-6,TGTGCCAGCCACGGCGGGGGGGATACGCAGTATTTT,CASHGGGDTQYF
TRBJ1-6,TRBD1,-,TRBV28,TGTGCCAGCAGGTCTCCGGGACAGGGCGATAATTCACCCCTCCACTTT,CASRSPGQGDNSPLHF
TRBJ2-7,-,-,TRBV6-5,TGTGCCAGCAGTTACTCGAGACAACAACGGGACGAGCAGTACTTC,CASSYSRQQRDEQYF
TRBJ2-7,TRBD2,few,TRBV6-2/TRBV6-3,TGTGCCAGTAAAACCCGGGAGGGAGCCTACGAGCAGTACTTC,CASKTREGAYEQYF
TRBJ1-5,TRBD1,few,TRBV19,TGTGCCACGTGGACAGGGGGACCCGGGCCCCAGCATTTT,CATWTGGPGPQHF
TRBJ2-1,-,-,TRBV20-1,TGCAGTGCTAGAGCCGCAGCAGCTCGGGATGAGCAGTTCTTC,CSARAAAARDEQFF
TRBJ1-2,-,few,TRBV2,TGTGCCAGCAGGAGGGACTCTAACTATGGCTACACCTTC,CASRRDSNYGYTF
TRBJ1-5,TRBD1,-,TRBV27,TGTGCCAGCAGTTTATTCGGACAGGGGAATCAGCCCCAGCATTTT,CASSLFGQGNQPQHF
TRBJ1-1,-,-,TRBV27,TGTGCCAGCAGTCCGATGACAGGACTGAGGACTGAAGCTTTCTTT,CASSPMTGLRTEAFF